This T cell receptor beta chain was retrieved from a study of blood T cells in healthy people across ages. General study points: Fewer expanded clones and more diversity marked long-lived versus aged donors.

The CDR3 is made up of 15 amino acids. Trimming removed 4 bases at V and 0 bases at J, with 13 bases between. In germline, CDR1 is GTSNPN, CDR2 SVGIG (reference sequence). PBMCs numbering at least 7 million were isolated per sample. Together with a sample-barcoded 5' primer, a J-beta primer mix was included in a second PCR lasting roughly 6 to 12 cycles. A template-switch adaptor that had 12 random nucleotides put a tag on each cDNA molecule. One entry per CDR3 protein results from TCRdb running MiXCR on the 5' RACE reads. Among just under 750,000 distinct CDR3 sequences listed, about 20% were seen once. Regarding this clonotype: As yet, its antigen is unknown.

V is TRBV30 and J is TRBJ2-1; D ambiguous. What was sequenced was blood. This sequence was found in a man between 65 and 85 years old in good health. The CDR3 coding sequence is TGTGCCTGGACTCGTTACACAACCTCCTACAATGAGCAGTTCTTC. Protein sequence: CAWTRYTTSYNEQFF.